This T cell receptor beta chain originates from a study of CD8 T cells in Susac syndrome. After extraction with the RNeasy kit, roughly 0.45 to 1 ug of the RNA was reverse transcribed using random hexamers. TCRdb redid the calling of the immunoSEQ multiplex PCR reads with MiXCR, one entry per CDR3 protein. The table has approximately 160,000 distinct CDR3 sequences, roughly 94% seen once. CD8+ and CD4+ T cells from blood underwent TCR beta sequencing. The patients serving as multiple sclerosis controls were treatment-naive. They had stable or active relapsing-remitting disease and fulfilled revised McDonald criteria. Isolation of CD8+ and CD4+ T cells was performed negatively, whereas enrichment of TEMRA cells was done by FACS. The germline V gene has CDR1 MNHEY and CDR2 SVGEGT. The CDR3 runs to 11 residues. V was shortened by 7 bases and J by 4 bases, with 7 bases between the two germline ends.

The chain couples TRBV6-2 or TRBV6-3 to TRBJ2-5; the D gene is possibly TRBD2 (6 bases). This receptor was taken from a human donor with multiple sclerosis. The material sequenced was CD4+ T cells from PBMCs. The CDR3 DNA reads TGTGCCAGCACCGGGGGAGAGACCCAGTACTTC. It specifies CASTGGETQYF.